This TCR beta chain was observed in a study of blood T cell repertoires in COVID-19. Overall study: The samples span acute and convalescent COVID-19 from the United States, Italy and Spain. In each case, the material was cDNA or gDNA derived from T cells, B-cell-depleted T cells, or PBMCs.

In the authors' workflow: From reference gene primer amplification, estimates of nucleated cell counts were derived. Measured with immunoSEQ multiplex PCR; TCRdb has only the in-frame clones, and not every one. Clonal size and the V and J genes are those of that table, whereas D and trimming came from the DNA. The data show 150,000 to 200,000 clones, roughly four fifths seen once. This clone was recorded a few times. CDR3 length: 16 amino acids. The germline V gene encodes CDR1 LNHDA and CDR2 SQIVND (reference sequence). The junction had 5 bases not matched to a gene; V was cut back by 3 bases and J by 3 bases.

The sequencing sample was made of peripheral blood. The TCR sequence derives from a man aged 25-40 years with active or convalescent COVID-19. V and J are TRBV19 and TRBJ1-5, with 10 bases identical to TRBD1. In DNA form, the CDR3 reads TGTGCCAGTAGTATGCGGGACAGGGGTTTCAATCAGCCCCAGCATTTT. Its protein product is CASSMRDRGFNQPQHF.